Listed below are T cell receptor beta chains from one sample, sequenced in a study of blood T cell repertoires in COVID-19. Assay: immunoSEQ multiplex PCR; the TCRdb copy retains only in-frame clones and omits some. The data contain roughly 500,000 clones, 70% to 90% of them singletons. The sequenced material came from PBMCs or T cells enriched from blood (not recorded which). The receptor set was obtained from a woman aged 35 to 49 who had recovered from COVID-19. The CDR3 runs from the conserved cysteine through the conserved F or W. D genes are given only for firm matches. Not every row has a clone size; where given, it reads once, few, many or a size class.

-	TRBV7-2	-	TRBJ1-2	TGTGCCAGCAGCTCAAGGACAGAGAAATATGGCTACACCTTC	CASSSRTEKYGYTF
-	TRBV5-1	TRBD1	TRBJ2-1	TGCGCCAGCTCACGGGTACAGGGGGGTTGGAATGAGCAGTTCTTC	CASSRVQGGWNEQFF
-	TRBV6-5	-	TRBJ1-2	TGTGCCAGCAGTCCGGGACATGTAAACTATGGCTACACCTTC	CASSPGHVNYGYTF
once	TRBV5-1	TRBD1	TRBJ1-1	TGCGCCAGCAGCACCTCAGGGGGGAACACTGAAGCTTTCTTT	CASSTSGGNTEAFF
-	TRBV30	TRBD1	TRBJ1-4	TGTGCCTGGAGTCAACAGGGGGGGGCTCGAGAAAAACTGTTTTTT	CAWSQQGGAREKLFF
-	TRBV11-3	TRBD1	TRBJ1-1	TGTGCCAGCAGCTCCGGGACAGGGAGCACTGAAGCTTTCTTT	CASSSGTGSTEAFF
-	TRBV4-2	-	TRBJ1-1	TGTGCCAGCAGCCAAGAGCCGGGGCGGGGCACTGAAGCTTTCTTT	CASSQEPGRGTEAFF
-	TRBV5-4	TRBD1	TRBJ1-4	TGTGCCAGCAGCGCAGGGGGCTATAATGAAAAACTGTTTTTT	CASSAGGYNEKLFF
-	TRBV11-3	-	TRBJ1-1	TGTGCCAGCACCTCCGGGGTCTCGCACACTGAAGCTTTCTTT	CASTSGVSHTEAFF
many	TRBV12-3/TRBV12-4	-	TRBJ2-7	TGTGCCAGCTCAAGGGGCTACGAGCAGTACTTC	CASSRGYEQYF
-	TRBV7-2	TRBD2	TRBJ2-1	TGTGCCAGCAGCACACCGGCGGGACTAGCGGAGCAGTTCTTC	CASSTPAGLAEQFF
-	TRBV12-5	-	TRBJ2-1	TGTGCTAGTGGTTTGGGCAGGGCCACCTACAATGAGCAGTTCTTC	CASGLGRATYNEQFF